This TCR beta chain stems from a study of CD8 T cells in ankylosing spondylitis. Libraries for TCR beta were made by quantitative 5'-RACE with molecular barcodes. TCRdb reprocessed the 5' RACE reads via MiXCR and lists one record per CDR3 protein. This repertoire shows about 24,000 distinct CDR3 sequences, around 16% found once; its top ten account for around 28%. Study-wide points: A TCR beta motif of several highly homologous variants appeared characteristic of ankylosing spondylitis blood. Disease-linked clones reportedly showed significant enrichment in matched ankylosing spondylitis synovial fluid.

The CDR3 runs to 13 residues. Germline V gives CDR1 SGHAT, CDR2 FQNNGV. V shed 7 bases and J shed 3 bases, with 13 bases lying between them. With regard to this clonotype: Antigen unknown.

J is TRBJ2-7 and V is TRBV11-2, with a possible D match to TRBD2 (5 bases). The sample taken for sequencing was blood. The source of this sequence is a male donor with ankylosing spondylitis or in good health (not recorded which). CDR3 sequence: CASTKTGYYEQYV. CDR3 DNA: TGTGCCAGCACCAAAACGGGGTACTACGAGCAGTACGTC.